This T cell receptor (beta chain) was sequenced during a study of T cells in Graves' hyperthyroidism and ophthalmopathy. Study background: Upon initial diagnosis and before any treatment, peripheral blood was collected.

From RNA transcripts, TCR beta CDR3 regions were amplified. During a first-round RT-PCR of the TCR CDR3, the HTBI primer set was used. TCRdb ran MiXCR on the multiplex PCR reads and lists one entry per CDR3 protein. The table shows more than 500,000 distinct CDR3 sequences, with roughly 14% occurring only once. This clonotype occurred many times. The target antigen is unknown. Thyroid ultrasound and orbital computed tomography, with clinical symptoms and serum thyroxine and TRAb, informed diagnoses. The PBMCs had their origin in 7.5 to 10 ml of fresh peripheral blood. Study-level findings and limits: Most expanded thyroid clonotypes above 0.001 also appeared in blood.

The sequence was collected from a woman aged 35 to 49 with Graves' ophthalmopathy. Sequenced: blood.

DNA of the CDR3: TGTGCCAGCAGTGGAGTGAACACTGAAGCTTTCTTT. Translation: CASSGVNTEAFF. This rearrangement joins TRBV28 to TRBJ1-1; D uncertain. The V gene's germline CDR1 is MDHEN and CDR2 SYDVKM. CDR3 length: 12 residues. The V end was cut by 5 bases, the J end by 0 bases, with 4 bases between.